A selection of T cell receptor beta chains follows, all from one sample in a study of PD-1 blockade in classical Hodgkin lymphoma. Profiling relied on immunoSEQ multiplex PCR, and the TCRdb table lists in-frame clones only, not all of them. The sample carries about 30,000 clones, about 86% recorded once. The material was CD4+ T cells from blood, obtained before the fourth cycle of nivolumab. These receptors all stem from a human donor with classical Hodgkin lymphoma. CDR3s include the opening cysteine and the closing phenylalanine or tryptophan. A D gene is named only where the DNA matches it firmly. Size is omitted from some rows. Given values are once, few, many or a class for expanded clones.

TRBD2 | TRBJ2-2 | few | 15 | TRBV29-1 | CSVPSGPSNTGELFF | TGCAGCGTTCCTAGCGGGCCCTCGAACACCGGGGAGCTGTTTTTT
. | TRBJ2-5 | . | 14 | TRBV11-2 | CASSRLDRQETQYF | TGTGCCAGCAGCCGGCTCGACAGGCAAGAGACCCAGTACTTC
TRBD1 | TRBJ2-2 | . | 16 | TRBV4-2 | CASSKLTGESTGELFF | TGTGCCAGCAGCAAATTAACAGGGGAGAGCACCGGGGAGCTGTTTTTT
. | TRBJ1-6 | . | 17 | TRBV18 | CASSPGGALKNNSPLHF | TGTGCCAGCTCACCCGGCGGGGCTCTAAAGAATAATTCACCCCTCCACTTT
. | TRBJ1-3 | few | 14 | TRBV7-2 | CASSLDGAGNTIYF | TGTGCCAGCAGCTTAGATGGGGCAGGAAACACCATATATTTT
. | TRBJ2-5 | . | 14 | TRBV5-1 | CASSWGAYQETQYF | TGCGCCAGCAGCTGGGGAGCCTATCAAGAGACCCAGTACTTC
. | TRBJ2-1 | . | 15 | TRBV2 | CAISVWGSSYNEQFF | TGTGCCATTTCCGTGTGGGGGAGCTCCTACAATGAGCAGTTCTTC
TRBD1 | TRBJ1-5 | . | 14 | TRBV6-4 | CASSEQGGNQPQHF | TGTGCCAGCAGTGAACAGGGGGGGAATCAGCCCCAGCATTTT
. | TRBJ1-2 | . | 14 | TRBV7-2 | CASSRSTGNYGYTF | TGTGCCAGCAGCCGATCGACGGGGAACTATGGCTACACCTTC
. | TRBJ1-2 | . | 13 | TRBV30 | CAWSGGVDGGYTF | TGTGCCTGGAGTGGTGGGGTGGATGGTGGCTACACCTTC
. | TRBJ1-1 | . | 13 | TRBV7-3 | CASSLPENTEAFF | TGTGCCAGCAGCTTGCCAGAGAACACTGAAGCTTTCTTT
TRBD1 | TRBJ2-5 | . | 14 | TRBV19 | CASSRGQRQETQYF | TGTGCCAGTAGTAGGGGACAGAGACAAGAGACCCAGTACTTC
TRBD2 | TRBJ2-5 | . | 16 | TRBV7-9 | CASSLGIQREQETQYF | TGTGCCAGCAGCTTAGGCATCCAGCGGGAGCAAGAGACCCAGTACTTC
. | TRBJ2-7 | . | 15 | TRBV9 | CASSVGTGRSYEQYF | TGTGCCAGCAGCGTAGGAACAGGGAGGTCCTACGAGCAGTACTTC
TRBD1 | TRBJ2-5 | . | 14 | TRBV11-2 | CASSHRTGGETQYF | TGTGCCAGCAGCCACAGGACAGGCGGCGAGACCCAGTACTTC
. | TRBJ1-1 | . | 14 | TRBV7-9 | CASSSVTPPPEAFF | TGTGCCAGCAGCTCAGTGACGCCCCCCCCTGAAGCTTTCTTT
. | TRBJ2-3 | . | 15 | TRBV4-3 | CASSLIGGPTDTQYF | TGCGCCAGCAGCTTAATCGGGGGGCCGACAGATACGCAGTATTTT
. | TRBJ2-2 | . | 14 | TRBV9 | CASSTRAITGELFF | TGTGCCAGCAGCACCCGGGCCATCACCGGGGAGCTGTTTTTT
. | TRBJ1-4 | . | 14 | TRBV10-3 | CAISEQSASEKLFF | TGTGCCATCAGTGAACAGAGTGCCTCTGAAAAACTGTTTTTT
TRBD1 | TRBJ2-2 | once | 14 | TRBV30 | CAWRTGANTGELFF | TGTGCCTGGAGGACAGGGGCTAACACCGGGGAGCTGTTTTTT
. | TRBJ2-3 | . | 15 | TRBV4-1 | CASSQEGLATDTQYF | TGCGCCAGCAGCCAAGAGGGTCTAGCGACAGATACGCAGTATTTT
. | TRBJ2-5 | . | 16 | TRBV7-9 | CASSRLGLPTQETQYF | TGTGCCAGCAGCCGACTTGGACTACCGACCCAAGAGACCCAGTACTTC
. | TRBJ2-7 | . | 14 | TRBV15 | CATSRDAGSYEQYF | TGTGCCACCAGCAGAGATGCAGGGTCCTACGAGCAGTACTTC
. | TRBJ2-7 | . | 16 | TRBV10-3 | CATGGGRQGEGYEQYF | TGTGCCACCGGCGGGGGGAGACAGGGGGAGGGTTACGAGCAGTACTTC
TRBD2 | TRBJ2-2 | . | 16 | TRBV10-3 | CASNWGRGDNTGELFF | TGTGCCAGCAACTGGGGACGGGGGGATAACACCGGGGAGCTGTTTTTT
. | TRBJ2-2 | . | 16 | TRBV27 | CASSPPGSPNTGELFF | TGTGCCAGCAGTCCGCCAGGGTCCCCGAACACCGGGGAGCTGTTTTTT